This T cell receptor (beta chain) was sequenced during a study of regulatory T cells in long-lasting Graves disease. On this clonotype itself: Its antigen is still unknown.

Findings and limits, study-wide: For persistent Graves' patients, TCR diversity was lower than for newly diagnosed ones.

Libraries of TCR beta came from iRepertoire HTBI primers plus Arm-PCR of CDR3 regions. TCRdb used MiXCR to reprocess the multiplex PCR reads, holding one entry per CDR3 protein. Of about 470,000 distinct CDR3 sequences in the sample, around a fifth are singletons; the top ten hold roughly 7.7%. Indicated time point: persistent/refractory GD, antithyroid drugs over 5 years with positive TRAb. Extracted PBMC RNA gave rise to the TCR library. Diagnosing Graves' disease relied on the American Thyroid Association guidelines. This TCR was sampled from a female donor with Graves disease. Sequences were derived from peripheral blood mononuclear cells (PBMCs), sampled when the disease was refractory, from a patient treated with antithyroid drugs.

CDR3 bases: TGCGCCAGCAGCTTGGGTATGGTGAACACTGAAGCTTTCTTT. Amino acids: CASSLGMVNTEAFF. The rearrangement joins TRBV5-1 to TRBJ1-1, with D uncertain. The CDR3 has 14 residues. V shed 0 bases and J shed 0 bases, with 6 bases lying between them. Germline CDR1 and CDR2: SGHRS and YFSETQ. Combining the CDR3 with reference TRBV5-1 and TRBJ1-1 gives the whole variable domain KAGVTQTPRYLIKTRGQQVTLSCSPISGHRSVSWYQQTPGQGLQFLFEYFSETQRNKGNFPGRFSGRQFSNSRSEMNVSTLELGDSALYLCASSLGMVNTEAFFGQGTRLTVV.